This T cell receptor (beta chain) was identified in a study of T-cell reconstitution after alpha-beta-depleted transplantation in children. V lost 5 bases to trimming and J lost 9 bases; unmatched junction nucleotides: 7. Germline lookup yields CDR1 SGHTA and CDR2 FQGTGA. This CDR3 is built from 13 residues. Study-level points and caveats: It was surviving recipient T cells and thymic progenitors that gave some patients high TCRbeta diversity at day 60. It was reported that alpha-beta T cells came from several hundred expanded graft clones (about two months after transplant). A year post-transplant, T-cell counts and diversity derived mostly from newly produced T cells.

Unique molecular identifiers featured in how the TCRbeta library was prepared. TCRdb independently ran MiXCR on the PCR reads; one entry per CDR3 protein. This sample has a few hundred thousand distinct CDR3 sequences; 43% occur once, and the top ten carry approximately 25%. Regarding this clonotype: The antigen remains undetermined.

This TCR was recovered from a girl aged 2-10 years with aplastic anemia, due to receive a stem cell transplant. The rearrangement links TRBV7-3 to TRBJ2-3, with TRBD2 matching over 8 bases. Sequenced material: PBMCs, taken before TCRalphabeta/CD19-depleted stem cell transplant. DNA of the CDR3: TGTGCCAGCAGCCCCCGGGGGGGGAGGACGCAGTATTTT. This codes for CASSPRGGRTQYF.